This T cell receptor beta chain was retrieved from a study of human T cells and chemical hapten exposure. Study information: The study patch tested 0.01% DPC on the upper back and read results at 6 days.

Study-wide points: Counts of TCRs expanded at PT1 correlated positively with patch test score.

This clonotype turned up a few times. Its antigen is not known. Individual cDNA molecules received unique molecular identifiers in the library. TCRdb analysed the RACE reads with MiXCR anew, one entry per CDR3 protein. The table has around 100,000 distinct CDR3 sequences, roughly 9.6% seen once. Germline trimming cut 3 bases from V and 4 bases from J; bases unmatched to any gene: 3. The CDR3 runs to 15 residues. Per germline, CDR1 SGHVS and CDR2 FQNEAQ. Documented time point: patch test 1, 2 weeks after DPC sensitization. The treatment here: therapeutic diphenylcyclopropenone sensitization with weekly scalp DPC.

This sequence was found in a woman in her 40s with alopecia areata. Some clones in this sample may be carry-over from other donors' samples. This specimen was whole blood, taken in connection with sensitization to the hapten diphenylcyclopropenone (DPC). This chain joins TRBV7-8 and TRBJ2-2; 9 bases align to TRBD2. The CDR3 sequence is CASSFSGRATGELFF. DNA of the CDR3: TGTGCCAGCAGCTTTAGCGGGAGAGCCACCGGGGAGCTGTTTTTT. The variable domain in full, with the rest retrieved from reference TRBV7-8 and TRBJ2-2, is GAGVSQSPRYKVAKRGQDVALRCDPISGHVSLFWYQQALGQGPEFLTYFQNEAQLDKSGLPSDRFFAERPEGSVSTLKIQRTQQEDSAVYLCASSFSGRATGELFFGEGSRLTVL.